Given below is one T cell receptor (beta chain) in context. The data belong to a study of blood T cell repertoires in COVID-19. The repertoire was sequenced with immunoSEQ multiplex PCR; TCRdb's copy has only in-frame clones and lacks some. The data hold 300,000 to 350,000 clones, with 88% observed a single time. Germline loops: CDR1 SEHNR, CDR2 FQNEAQ (reference sequence). The CDR3 is made up of 18 amino acids. V dropped 5 bases and J dropped 4; count of bases not matched to a gene: 15. The chain combines TRBV7-9 with TRBJ2-3; 10 nucleotides match TRBD2. The receptor comes from a man between 25 and 39 years old who had recovered from COVID-19. The specimen sequenced was PBMCs or T cells enriched from blood (not recorded which). The CDR3 here is CASSPLAGGEGLSDTQYF. The CDR3 DNA reads as TGTGCCAGCAGCCCATTAGCGGGGGGAGAAGGGCTCTCAGATACGCAGTATTTT.